The text below deals with one T cell receptor (beta chain). Antigen: not known. Data came from immunoSEQ multiplex PCR; TCRdb stores just in-frame clones and leaves some out. Of 120,000 or so clones in the sample, about four fifths were seen once. The sample belongs to a study of radiation and T cells in renal cell carcinoma. Study information: Nephrectomy followed 15 Gy stereotactic body radiation by 4 weeks. Findings and caveats of the study: In blood, top tumor clones expanded by 2 weeks, shrinking by 4. Baseline intratumoral clonotype presence is unknown without pretreatment biopsies.

The time point: blood 2 weeks post-SBRT. Described treatment: 15 Gy SBRT to primary tumor, nephrectomy 4 weeks later. Radiation-treated patients gave blood at baseline, week 2 and week 4. The receptor was derived from a man in his fifties or sixties with renal cell carcinoma. The sample consisted of blood, taken from a patient whose treatment included radiotherapy and nephrectomy.

The CDR3 DNA follows: TGTGCCAGCAGCATTTCAACAGGGTTTGAAGCTTTCTTT. It encodes CASSISTGFEAFF. The chain is built from TRBV21-1 and TRBJ1-1; the tabulated D call, TRBD1, remains unverified against the DNA. TRBV21-1 is assigned pseudogene status. The CDR3 length is 13 residues.